Below are 19 T cell receptor beta chains sequenced from a single sample in a study of vaccination effects on CD4 cells after COVID-19. Profiled with immunoSEQ multiplex PCR; TCRdb holds only in-frame clones, not every one. The table has 15,000 to 20,000 clones, about 75% seen once; the top ten hold approximately 17%. ViraFEST used viral peptide pools to expand antigen-specific CD4+ T cells before sequencing. CD4+ T cells were isolated after around ten days of culture. Participants got two doses of BNT162b2 or mRNA-1273 vaccine. No cognate antigen is known for these TCRs. The sample in question was CD4+ T cells from PBMCs cultured with HCoV-NL63 spike peptides, obtained after COVID-19 vaccination. The source is a human donor who received a COVID-19 vaccine.

V and J are TRBV7-2 and TRBJ2-1, with TRBD2 matching over 9 bases. CDR3 size: 19 residues. Trimming at V came to 7 bases and at J to 3 bases, leaving 19 bases not matched to a gene. Germline V CDR1 and CDR2: SGHTA, FQGNSA. The CDR3 DNA reads as TGTGCCAGCAAGTCTTGGAAGCGGGGGGCCCCCCTTCTCTACAATGAGCAGTTCTTC. It is translated as CASKSWKRGAPLLYNEQFF.

The chain employs TRBV2 and TRBJ1-5; possible D gene TRBD1, 5 bases. This CDR3 is 14 amino acids long. CDR1 and CDR2 (germline): SNHLY, FYNNEI. V was shortened by 4 bases and J by 4 bases, with 11 bases between the two germline ends. CDR3 protein: CASSVQRTNQPQHF. Written as DNA, the CDR3 is TGTGCCAGCAGTGTGCAACGGACAAATCAGCCCCAGCATTTT.

The chain is built from TRBV19 and TRBJ1-2; 11 nucleotides match TRBD1. The CDR3 length is 14 residues. The germline CDR1 and CDR2 sequences are LNHDA and SQIVND (reference sequence). V was pared by 6 bases and J by 1 base, with 1 base of the junction left unmatched. The CDR3 loop is CASRGQGVNYGYTF. The CDR3 coding sequence is TGTGCCAGTAGGGGACAGGGGGTTAACTATGGCTACACCTTC.

The chain carries TRBV4-3 and TRBJ2-2; D is undetermined. V was pared by 1 base and J by 7 bases, with 13 bases between. The CDR3 totals 15 residues. From germline, CDR1 is LGHNA and CDR2 YSLEER. CDR3 coding DNA: TGCGCCAGCAGCCAAGTACCGATCCCCGGCGGGGAGCTGTTTTTT. Translated: CASSQVPIPGGELFF.

As for this clone: One end of the junction varies from germline; a read error may be responsible. This chain links TRBV10-3 with TRBJ2-1; D is unclear. Germline lookup yields CDR1 ENHRY and CDR2 SYGVKD. The CDR3 covers 13 residues. The CDR3 loop is CAISEPKTPLILF. In DNA form, the CDR3 reads TGTGCCATCAGTGAGCCTAAAACTCCCCTCATCCTCTTC.

The gene calls are TRBV7-9 and TRBJ1-2; maybe TRBD1 (5 bases). The germline V and J ends were trimmed by 3 bases and 4 bases, with 12 bases remaining between them. Germline-derived CDR1 and CDR2 are SEHNR and FQNEAQ (reference sequence). The CDR3 totals 14 residues. The CDR3, as DNA: TGTGCCAGCAGCTTGGGGGGGGAGGGCTATGGCTACACCTTC. As protein: CASSLGGEGYGYTF.

This clone was counted once. This rearrangement joins TRBV5-1 to TRBJ2-3, with D perhaps matching TRBD1 (5 bases). Between the trimmed V and J ends, which lost 0 bases and 0 bases, there was a span of 8 bases. The germline gives CDR1 SGHRS, CDR2 YFSETQ. CDR3 length: 15 amino acids. DNA of the CDR3: TGCGCCAGCAGCTTGGACAGGCGAAGCACAGATACGCAGTATTTT. Its translation: CASSLDRRSTDTQYF.

In its sample, this clone was seen a few times. The rearrangement uses TRBV18 and TRBJ2-3, with 7 bases that match TRBD1. V lost 6 bases, J lost 4 bases, and 7 bases stayed unmatched. The germline V gene encodes CDR1 KGHSH and CDR2 LQKENI. The CDR3 totals 14 residues. The CDR3 sequence is CASSQWTGPDTQYF. The DNA of the CDR3 is TGTGCCAGCTCGCAATGGACAGGACCAGATACGCAGTATTTT. The variable domain in full, completed from reference TRBV18 and TRBJ2-3, reads NAGVMQNPRHLVRRRGQEARLRCSPMKGHSHVYWYRQLPEEGLKFMVYLQKENIIDESGMPKERFSAEFPKEGPSILRIQQVVRGDSAAYFCASSQWTGPDTQYFGPGTRLTVL.

The chain combines TRBV6-5 with TRBJ2-1, with TRBD2 as a possible D gene (6 bases). The CDR3 is 13 amino acids. Germline-derived CDR1 and CDR2 are MNHEY and SVGAGI. The V end was cut by 7 bases, the J end by 9 bases, with 16 bases between. The CDR3 sequence is CASIDGSKGEQFF. The CDR3 DNA reads TGTGCCAGCATAGACGGGAGTAAGGGTGAGCAGTTCTTC.

J is TRBJ1-2 and V is TRBV10-3, with D hard to call. The V and J ends lost 10 bases and 7 bases respectively, with 13 bases between them. Germline V gene data show CDR1 as ENHRY and CDR2 as SYGVKD. The CDR3 spans 11 residues. This CDR3 reads CATGQEAGYTF. The CDR3 nucleotides read TGTGCCACCGGGCAGGAGGCTGGCTACACCTTC.

The chain has TRBV27 and TRBJ2-1, with D hard to call. This CDR3 is 16 amino acids long. Germline lookup yields CDR1 MNHEY and CDR2 SMNVEV (reference sequence). V dropped 3 bases and J dropped 0 bases, with 12 bases sitting between them. The CDR3 DNA reads TGTGCCAGCAGTTTTGTTCTGTTGACCTCCTACAATGAGCAGTTCTTC. Translation gives CASSFVLLTSYNEQFF.

The rearrangement links TRBV2 to TRBJ1-4; the D is unclear. The CDR3 extends over 13 amino acids. The germline gives CDR1 SNHLY, CDR2 FYNNEI. Between the trimmed V and J ends, which lost 4 bases and 5 bases, there was a span of 8 bases. In DNA form, the CDR3 reads TGTGCCAGCAGTGGAACTTCAAATGAAAAACTGTTTTTT. Translation: CASSGTSNEKLFF. Filled out from reference TRBV2 and TRBJ1-4, the complete variable domain reads EPEVTQTPSHQVTQMGQEVILRCVPISNHLYFYWYRQILGQKVEFLVSFYNNEISEKSEIFDDQFSVERPDGSNFTLKIRSTKLEDSAMYFCASSGTSNEKLFFGSGTQLSVL.

The V and J genes are TRBV3-1 (or the pseudogene TRBV3-2) and TRBJ1-2, with D possibly TRBD1 on 5 matching bases. CDR3 length: 16 amino acids. Germline loops: CDR1 LGHDT, CDR2 YNNKEL (reference sequence). V gave up 5 bases and J gave up 8 bases, with 24 bases separating them. The chain's CDR3 is CASSRGWGSTREGYTF. In DNA, the CDR3 is TGTGCCAGCAGCAGAGGGTGGGGGTCTACTAGGGAGGGCTACACCTTC.

Judged by abundance, this clone is medium-sized. One end of the junction is discordant with germline, which a read error may explain. The chain combines TRBV30 with TRBJ1-3; 8 bases agree with TRBD1. The CDR3 totals 13 residues. CDR1 GTSNPN and CDR2 SVGIG come from the germline V gene (reference sequence). The CDR3 DNA sequence: TGTGCCGGGAGAGGACAGGGTCTAGACACCATATATTTT. This encodes CAGRGQGLDTIYF.

The V and J genes are TRBV3-1 (or the pseudogene TRBV3-2) and TRBJ2-2, with 9 bases identical to TRBD1. Germline V CDR1 and CDR2: LGHDT, YNNKEL (reference sequence). The CDR3 contains 22 residues. The V gene end was trimmed by 0 bases and the J gene end by 3 bases; junction bases not matched to a gene: 20. Here the CDR3 reads CASSQDIRNRGRLGGDTGELFF. CDR3 DNA: TGTGCCAGCAGCCAAGACATCAGGAACAGGGGGCGCCTCGGGGGAGACACCGGGGAGCTGTTTTTT.

This chain links TRBV5-5 with TRBJ2-7; D not resolved. The V end was cut by 0 bases, the J end by 1 base, with 8 bases between. The CDR3 length is 14 residues. Germline assignment: CDR1 SGHKS and CDR2 YYEKEE (reference sequence). CDR3 sequence reads: CASSLVTGSYEQYF. For the CDR3, the DNA is TGTGCCAGCAGCTTGGTAACTGGGTCCTACGAGCAGTACTTC.

V usage is TRBV11-2 and J usage is TRBJ2-5; D remains ambiguous. The ends were cut back, 0 bases at V and 7 bases at J, with 9 bases in the middle. CDR1 is SGHAT and CDR2 is FQNNGV in the germline V gene. The CDR3 spans 13 residues. The CDR3 coding sequence is TGTGCCAGCAGCTTAGAGGGGTCGGGGACCCAGTACTTC. Amino acid sequence: CASSLEGSGTQYF.

Written as DNA, the CDR3 is TGTGCCAGTAGTATCGGGACAGCTAATGAAAAACTGTTTTTT. It specifies CASSIGTANEKLFF. The V and J genes are TRBV19 and TRBJ1-4; 7 bases line up with TRBD1. The V gene end was trimmed by 3 bases and the J gene end by 3 bases; junction bases not matched to a gene: 1. The germline V gene has CDR1 LNHDA and CDR2 SQIVND (reference sequence). This CDR3 region has 14 residues.

The chain employs TRBV9 and TRBJ1-2; D possibly corresponds to TRBD1 (5 bases). The CDR3 loop spans 15 amino acids. CDR1 is SGDLS, CDR2 YYNGEE, per germline. Trimming took off 0 bases at V and 2 bases at J, with 11 bases between the two ends. DNA for the CDR3: TGTGCCAGCAGCGTAGGTGGCCAGGGAAACTATGGCTACACCTTC. Protein sequence: CASSVGGQGNYGYTF.